This T cell receptor (beta chain) was obtained from a study of technical replicates of blood from a few donors. Germline trimming cut 1 base from V and 6 bases from J; bases unmatched to any gene: 6. CDR3 size: 16 residues. Germline V gene sequence: CDR1 SGHRS, CDR2 YFSETQ. The assay was immunoSEQ multiplex PCR, and TCRdb's table has in-frame clones only and misses some. The profile shows 65,000 to 95,000 clones, 95% to 98% of them singletons. The chain combines TRBV5-1 with TRBJ2-2, with 10 bases lining up with TRBD2. The receptor was isolated from a human donor in good health. Sequencing input: T cells isolated from PBMCs. CDR3 DNA sequence: TGCGCCAGCAGCTTGTGGTCTAGCGGGAGCTCCGGGGAGCTGTTTTTT. It is translated as CASSLWSSGSSGELFF.